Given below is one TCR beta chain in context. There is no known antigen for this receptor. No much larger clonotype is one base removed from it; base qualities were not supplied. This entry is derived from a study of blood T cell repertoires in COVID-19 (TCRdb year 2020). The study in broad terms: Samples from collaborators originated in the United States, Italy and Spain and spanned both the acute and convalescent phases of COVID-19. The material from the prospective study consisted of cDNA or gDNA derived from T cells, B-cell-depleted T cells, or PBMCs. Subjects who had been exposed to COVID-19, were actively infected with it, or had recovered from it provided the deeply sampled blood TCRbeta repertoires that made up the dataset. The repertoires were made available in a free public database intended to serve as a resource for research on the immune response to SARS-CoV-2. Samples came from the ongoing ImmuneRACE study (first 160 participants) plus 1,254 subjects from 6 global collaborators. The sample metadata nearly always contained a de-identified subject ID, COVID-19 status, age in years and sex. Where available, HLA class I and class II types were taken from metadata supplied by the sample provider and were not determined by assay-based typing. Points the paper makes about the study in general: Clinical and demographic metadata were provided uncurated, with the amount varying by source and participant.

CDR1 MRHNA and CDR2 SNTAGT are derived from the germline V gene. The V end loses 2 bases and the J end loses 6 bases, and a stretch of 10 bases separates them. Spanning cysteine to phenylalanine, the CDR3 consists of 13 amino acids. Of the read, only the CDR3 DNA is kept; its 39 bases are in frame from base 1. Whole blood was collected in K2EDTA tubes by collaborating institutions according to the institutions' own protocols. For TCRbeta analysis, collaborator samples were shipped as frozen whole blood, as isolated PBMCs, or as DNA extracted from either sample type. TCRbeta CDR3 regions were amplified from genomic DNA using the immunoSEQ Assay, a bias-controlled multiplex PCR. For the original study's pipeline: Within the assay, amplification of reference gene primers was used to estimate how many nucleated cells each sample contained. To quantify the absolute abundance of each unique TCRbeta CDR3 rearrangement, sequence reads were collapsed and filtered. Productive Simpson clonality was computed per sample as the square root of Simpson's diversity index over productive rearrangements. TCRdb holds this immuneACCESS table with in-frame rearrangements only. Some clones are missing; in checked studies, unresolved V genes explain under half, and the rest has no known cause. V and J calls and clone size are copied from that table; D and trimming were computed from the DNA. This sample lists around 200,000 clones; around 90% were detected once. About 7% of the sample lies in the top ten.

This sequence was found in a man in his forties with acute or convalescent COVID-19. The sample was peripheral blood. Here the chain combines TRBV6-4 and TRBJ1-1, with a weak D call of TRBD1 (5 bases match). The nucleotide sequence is TGTGCCAGCAGTGACGACAGACGCGCTGAAGCTTTCTTT. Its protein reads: CASSDDRRAEAFF.